These 31 T cell receptor beta chains were sequenced from one sample in a study of T cells in Graves' hyperthyroidism and ophthalmopathy. TCR beta CDR3 regions were amplified from RNA. The HTBI set primed first-round TCR CDR3 RT-PCR. TCRdb reprocessed the multiplex PCR reads with MiXCR, giving one entry per CDR3 protein. Here the sample spans about 640,000 distinct CDR3 sequences, about 14% being singletons. Source material: blood. All receptors derive from a woman in her forties or fifties with Graves' ophthalmopathy.

At least ten counts were recorded for this clonotype. The chain carries TRBV20-1 and TRBJ2-3; no definite D call. The CDR3 totals 14 residues. With 4 bases removed from V and 1 base from J, the gap between germline ends came to 12 bases. Per germline, CDR1 DFQATT and CDR2 SNEGSKA (reference sequence). CDR3 loop: CSANNDRGTDTQYF. As DNA, the CDR3 is TGCAGTGCTAATAACGACCGAGGCACAGATACGCAGTATTTT.

This clonotype was seen many times. The DNA for the CDR3 is TGCAGTGCGAGGGTGTTGGCTAGAGGTCTGAACACTGAAGCTTTCTTT. Encoded protein: CSARVLARGLNTEAFF. The chain employs TRBV20-1 and TRBJ1-1; D gene uncertain. The V gene lost 6 bases and the J gene lost 0 bases, with 20 bases spanning the gap. Germline loops: CDR1 DFQATT, CDR2 SNEGSKA (reference sequence). CDR3 size: 16 residues.

Only a few counts were recorded for this clonotype. The gene calls are TRBV7-2 and TRBJ2-1; TRBD2 is a possible D gene (5 bases). The germline V and J ends were trimmed by 5 bases and 14 bases, with 13 bases remaining between them. Germline loops: CDR1 SGHTA, CDR2 FQGNSA. This CDR3 has 11 amino acids. CDR3 region: CASSADLGEFF. The CDR3 coding sequence is TGTGCCAGCAGCGCGGACCTCGGGGAGTTCTTC.

CDR3 residues: CASSLGDTIYF. The CDR3 DNA sequence: TGCGCCAGCAGCTTAGGAGACACCATATATTTT. The chain employs TRBV5-1 and TRBJ1-3; D unclear. Germline V gene lookup returns CDR1 SGHRS and CDR2 YFSETQ. Trimming took 2 bases from V and 8 from J, leaving 5 bases between them. CDR3 length: 11 amino acids.

This clonotype was observed a handful of times. The rearrangement joins TRBV9 to TRBJ2-1, with a tentative D call TRBD1 (6 bases). Germline V gives CDR1 SGDLS, CDR2 YYNGEE. The CDR3 is 17 amino acids. Trimming took off 0 bases at V and 3 bases at J, with 16 bases between the two ends. CDR3 in DNA: TGTGCCAGCAGCGTAGCCACGGGACAAAGGATCTACAATGAGCAGTTCTTC. As protein: CASSVATGQRIYNEQFF.

This clonotype was recorded many times. The junction differs from germline at one of its ends, possibly a read error. The rearrangement links TRBV12-3 or TRBV12-4 to TRBJ2-3; TRBD2 matches at 10 bases. The CDR3 runs to 14 residues. The DNA for the CDR3 is TGTGCCAGCAGTCTAGCGGGAGTCTATGATACGCAGTATTTT. As protein: CASSLAGVYDTQYF.

In this sample, this clonotype turned up a few times. The chain couples TRBV6-2 or TRBV6-3 to TRBJ2-1; TRBD2 matches at 7 bases. The CDR3 is 15 amino acids. CDR1 is MNHEY, CDR2 SVGEGT, per germline. The V segment lost 6 bases and the J segment 3 bases; nucleotides outside the gene matches: 8. This chain's CDR3 is CASSLLAKNYNEQFF. The CDR3 DNA sequence: TGTGCCAGCAGCCTACTAGCGAAGAACTACAATGAGCAGTTCTTC.

The rearrangement uses TRBV15 and TRBJ2-1; D unclear. Trimming pared 3 bases from V and 7 bases from J, leaving 7 bases between. There are 12 residues in the CDR3. Germline V gives CDR1 LNHNV, CDR2 YYDKDF (reference sequence). DNA of the CDR3: TGTGCCACCAGCAGGCCGTTTAATGAGCAGTTCTTC. The encoded protein is CATSRPFNEQFF.

Ten or more counts support this clonotype. The chain carries TRBV18 and TRBJ2-7, with 10 bases fitting TRBD2. Trimming took 0 bases from V and 6 from J; bases not matched to a gene: 5. Per the germline V gene, CDR1 is KGHSH and CDR2 is LQKENI. The CDR3 is 15 amino acids. The CDR3: CASSPPLAGMGEQYF. The CDR3 DNA follows: TGTGCCAGCTCACCACCACTAGCGGGAATGGGCGAGCAGTACTTC.

This clonotype was observed a few times. The rearrangement uses TRBV6-5 and TRBJ2-1; possibly TRBD1 or TRBD2 for D (5 bases each). Trimming shortened V by 2 bases and J by 3 bases, and 11 bases separated the two germline ends. Germline values: CDR1 MNHEY, CDR2 SVGAGI. The length of the CDR3 is 15 residues. The CDR3: CASSYGGKHYNEQFF. The CDR3 DNA reads TGTGCCAGCAGTTACGGGGGTAAACACTACAATGAGCAGTTCTTC.

As concerns this clonotype: One base away lies a much larger clone, so this may be a sequencing read error. The rearrangement joins TRBV30 to TRBJ1-4; D is uncertain. Germline V CDR1 and CDR2: GTSNPN, SVGIG (reference sequence). This CDR3 has 13 residues. In DNA form, the CDR3 reads TGTGCCTGGAGTTATGGAGATAATGAAAACCTGTTTTTT. Translation: CAWSYGDNENLFF.

This clonotype has ten or more counts. This chain connects TRBV12-3 or TRBV12-4 to TRBJ1-2; 7 nucleotides agree with TRBD1. The V gene end was trimmed by 0 bases and the J gene end by 7 bases; junction bases not matched to a gene: 8. The CDR3 spans 15 residues. The CDR3 loop reads CASSLAGDSRGGYTF. The DNA of the CDR3 is TGTGCCAGCAGTTTAGCGGGGGACAGTAGGGGTGGCTACACCTTC.

This clonotype was seen many times. V and J are TRBV3-1 and TRBJ1-1; the D gene is possibly TRBD1 (6 bases). This CDR3 comprises 16 residues. Between the trimmed V and J ends, which lost 1 base and 4 bases, there was a span of 16 bases. Germline CDR1 LGHDT, CDR2 YNNKEL (reference sequence). The CDR3 DNA follows: TGTGCCAGCAGCCAAGGTTGGGGGGGCGTTGGCACTGAAGCTTTCTTT. This codes for CASSQGWGGVGTEAFF.

This chain uses TRBV7-2 with TRBJ2-6; no reliable D call. Germline V lookup: CDR1 SGHTA, CDR2 FQGNSA. V was pared by 8 bases and J by 2 bases, with 22 bases between. The CDR3 loop spans 18 amino acids. This chain's CDR3 is CASPSVRGSFAGANVLTF. CDR3 DNA sequence: TGTGCCAGCCCCTCAGTTCGTGGTAGCTTCGCTGGGGCCAACGTCCTGACTTTC.

This clonotype was found many times. The rearrangement uses TRBV12-3 or TRBV12-4 and TRBJ1-1; TRBD1 is a possible D gene (5 bases). Trimming removed 6 bases from V and 6 bases from J, with 14 bases in between. CDR3 length: 13 residues. The CDR3 nucleotides are TGTGCCAGCAGCCTCACAGGTGCCCCTGAAGCTTTCTTT. Amino acid sequence: CASSLTGAPEAFF.

At least ten counts were recorded for this clonotype. The chain employs TRBV7-8 and TRBJ1-1, with 8 bases lining up with TRBD1. Germline CDR1 is SGHVS and CDR2 is FQNEAQ. Unmatched junction bases numbered 7, after V lost 1 base and J lost 9 bases. There are 14 residues in the CDR3. CDR3 loop: CASSLGRTGFKAFF. CDR3 nucleotides: TGTGCCAGCAGCTTAGGTAGGACAGGGTTCAAAGCTTTCTTT.

The CDR3 nucleotides read TGTGCCAGCAGTTTACGGGGACTAGCGGGAGGTGGGGCCAAAAACATTCAGTACTTC. Its translation is CASSLRGLAGGGAKNIQYF. The genes are TRBV28 and TRBJ2-4, with 15 positions matching TRBD2. Germline values: CDR1 MDHEN, CDR2 SYDVKM. There are 19 residues in the CDR3. Trimming at V came to 2 bases and at J to 1 base, leaving 6 bases not matched to a gene.

This clonotype was observed a few times. The CDR3 DNA reads as TGTGCCTGGAGTACTGGAGAGGGGGCAGATACGCAGTATTTT. This encodes CAWSTGEGADTQYF. This chain uses TRBV30 with TRBJ2-3, with a possible D match to TRBD1 (6 bases). The CDR3 spans 14 residues. Germline loops: CDR1 GTSNPN, CDR2 SVGIG (reference sequence). The V and J ends lost 2 bases and 4 bases respectively, with 13 bases between them.

This clonotype was seen at least ten times. The chain links TRBV3-1 to TRBJ2-1, with TRBD2 identical over 8 bases. The CDR3 is made up of 15 amino acids. J lost 8 bases, V lost 2 bases, and 8 bases had no gene match. The germline CDR1 and CDR2 sequences are LGHDT and YNNKEL (reference sequence). The CDR3, as DNA: TGTGCCAGCAGCCAATTCGCTAGCGGGTACGATGAGCAGTTCTTC. This translates into CASSQFASGYDEQFF.

This clonotype was detected a few times. The rearrangement uses TRBV20-1 and TRBJ2-1, with D perhaps TRBD1 or TRBD2 (6 bases each). Deletions cut 6 bases from V and 4 bases from J, with 13 bases between. In germline, CDR1 is DFQATT, CDR2 SNEGSKA (reference sequence). CDR3 size: 13 residues. The CDR3 coding sequence is TGCAGTGCAATCGGGGGCAATTACAATGAGCAGTTCTTC. This sequence encodes CSAIGGNYNEQFF.

This clonotype turned up a few times. The CDR3 DNA follows: TGTGCCAGCAGCCACCGGGCCCAAGAGACCCAGTACTTC. It codes for CASSHRAQETQYF. The gene calls are TRBV5-6 and TRBJ2-5; D is unresolved. CDR1 is SGHDT, CDR2 YYEEEE, per germline. With 4 bases removed from V and 1 base from J, the gap between germline ends came to 8 bases. This CDR3 region has 13 residues.

This clonotype has ten or more counts. This chain joins TRBV6-1 and TRBJ1-1; no reliable D call. CDR1 is MNHNS and CDR2 is SASEGT in the germline V gene. The V gene lost 5 bases and the J gene lost 6 bases, with 19 bases spanning the gap. CDR3 size: 15 residues. CDR3 in amino acids: CASSYALIAQAEAFF. In DNA, the CDR3 is TGTGCCAGCAGTTACGCGCTCATAGCTCAGGCTGAAGCTTTCTTT.

The chain links TRBV5-1 to TRBJ2-5, with 16 bases matching TRBD2. Trimming at V came to 4 bases and at J to 1 base, leaving 4 bases not matched to a gene. The CDR3 totals 17 residues. Germline V gene sequence: CDR1 SGHRS, CDR2 YFSETQ. For the CDR3, the DNA is TGCGCCAGCAGCGGGGGACTAGCGGGAGGGCCCCAAGAGACCCAGTACTTC. It encodes CASSGGLAGGPQETQYF. The variable domain in full, with the rest retrieved from reference TRBV5-1 and TRBJ2-5, is KAGVTQTPRYLIKTRGQQVTLSCSPISGHRSVSWYQQTPGQGLQFLFEYFSETQRNKGNFPGRFSGRQFSNSRSEMNVSTLELGDSALYLCASSGGLAGGPQETQYFGPGTRLLVL.

This clonotype was observed at least ten times. This CDR3 is CASSQEGTGSETQYF. The CDR3 nucleotides read TGTGCCAGCAGCCAAGAGGGGACAGGGTCAGAGACCCAGTACTTC. The genes are TRBV3-1 and TRBJ2-5; 9 nucleotides match TRBD1. Germline loops: CDR1 LGHDT, CDR2 YNNKEL (reference sequence). Losses at the gene ends were 0 bases for V and 4 bases for J; bases not matched to a gene: 3. The CDR3 spans 15 residues.

This clonotype was found many times. The V gene is TRBV20-1, the J gene TRBJ2-2, with D possibly matching TRBD2 (6 bases). The CDR3 has 16 amino acids. Trimming stripped 0 bases from V and 0 bases from J, with 11 bases between. CDR1 and CDR2 (germline): DFQATT, SNEGSKA (reference sequence). The CDR3 DNA reads TGCAGTGCTAGAGATCAGCGACTAGCGAACACCGGGGAGCTGTTTTTT. Its protein is CSARDQRLANTGELFF.

There are many counts of this clonotype. The J gene is TRBJ2-7, the V gene TRBV2, with 11 bases matching TRBD2. V trimming: 3 bases; J trimming: 3 bases; junction bases outside the gene matches: 7. From germline, CDR1 is SNHLY and CDR2 FYNNEI. The CDR3 runs to 16 residues. CDR3: CASSDYSGRAFYEQYF. CDR3 nucleotides: TGTGCCAGCAGTGACTATAGCGGGAGGGCCTTCTACGAGCAGTACTTC.

In its sample, this clonotype was seen many times. J is TRBJ1-4 and V is TRBV7-9, with D possibly TRBD1 on 6 matching bases. The CDR3 consists of 15 residues. V was pared by 4 bases and J by 0 bases, with 9 bases between. CDR1 and CDR2 (germline): SEHNR, FQNEAQ (reference sequence). The CDR3 DNA follows: TGTGCCAGCAGCTCGTGGACAGCAACTAATGAAAAACTGTTTTTT. It translates to CASSSWTATNEKLFF. The full variable domain, in which reference TRBV7-9 and TRBJ1-4 provide the parts outside the CDR3, is DTGVSQNPRHKITKRGQNVTFRCDPISEHNRLYWYRQTLGQGPEFLTYFQNEAQLEKSRLLSDRFSAERPKGSFSTLEIQRTEQGDSAMYLCASSSWTATNEKLFFGSGTQLSVL.

Comment on this clonotype: A much larger clone differs by one base, so this may be a read error. The chain is built from TRBV12-3 or TRBV12-4 and TRBJ1-5; 12 positions match TRBD1. V gave up 8 bases and J gave up 6 bases; unmatched junction bases: 8. The CDR3 loop spans 15 amino acids. The CDR3 spells CASHPGTGGSQPQHF. In nucleotides, the CDR3 is TGTGCCAGCCATCCTGGGACAGGGGGCAGTCAGCCCCAGCATTTT.

The chain is built from TRBV10-3 and TRBJ2-1; D tentatively reads TRBD1 or TRBD2 (5 bases each). Trimming cost V 9 bases and J 5 bases, with 17 bases left between them. Per the germline V gene, CDR1 is ENHRY and CDR2 is SYGVKD. The CDR3 loop spans 14 amino acids. The CDR3 nucleotides are TGTGCCATTTGGGACGGGAACCGAGACAATGAGCAGTTCTTC. Translation: CAIWDGNRDNEQFF.

For this clonotype: Being one base from a much bigger clone, this may be a read error. The rearrangement links TRBV20-1 to TRBJ2-1; D possibly corresponds to TRBD2 (7 bases). The germline V gene encodes CDR1 DFQATT and CDR2 SNEGSKA (reference sequence). CDR3 length: 13 residues. The CDR3, as DNA: TGCAGCGTGGTTTCGAGGGGGGGCTATGAGCAGTTCTTC. It encodes CSVVSRGGYEQFF.

This clonotype was detected a few times. The chain is built from TRBV6-2 or TRBV6-3 and TRBJ2-5, with 9 bases matching TRBD2. The CDR3 extends over 20 amino acids. CDR1 MNHEY and CDR2 SVGEGT come from the germline V gene. With 4 bases clipped from V and 5 bases from J, the junction kept 23 bases outside the gene matches. The DNA for the CDR3 is TGTGCCAGCAGTTCCAGGATAGCGGGAGTTGTGCCTAAAAGGGGGGAGACCCAGTACTTC. Translation gives CASSSRIAGVVPKRGETQYF.